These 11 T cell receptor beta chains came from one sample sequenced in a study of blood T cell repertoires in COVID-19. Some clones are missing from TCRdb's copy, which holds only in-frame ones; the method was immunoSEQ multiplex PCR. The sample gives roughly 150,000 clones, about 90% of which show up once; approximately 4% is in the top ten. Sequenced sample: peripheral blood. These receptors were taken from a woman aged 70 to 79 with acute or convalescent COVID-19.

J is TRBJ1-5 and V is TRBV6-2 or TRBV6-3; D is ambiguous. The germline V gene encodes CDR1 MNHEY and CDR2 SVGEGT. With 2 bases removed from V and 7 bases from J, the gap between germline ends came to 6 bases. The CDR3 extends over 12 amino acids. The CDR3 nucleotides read TGTGCCAGCAGTTACCTTAAACAGCCCCAGCATTTT. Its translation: CASSYLKQPQHF.

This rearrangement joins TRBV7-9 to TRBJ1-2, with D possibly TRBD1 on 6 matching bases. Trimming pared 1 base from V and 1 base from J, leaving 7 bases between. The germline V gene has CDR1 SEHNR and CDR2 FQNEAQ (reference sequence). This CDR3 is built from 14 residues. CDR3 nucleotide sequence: TGTGCCAGCAGCTTAGGGACAGTTAACTATGGCTACACCTTC. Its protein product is CASSLGTVNYGYTF. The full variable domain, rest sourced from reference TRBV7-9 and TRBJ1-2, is DTGVSQNPRHKITKRGQNVTFRCDPISEHNRLYWYRQTLGQGPEFLTYFQNEAQLEKSRLLSDRFSAERPKGSFSTLEIQRTEQGDSAMYLCASSLGTVNYGYTFGSGTRLTVV.

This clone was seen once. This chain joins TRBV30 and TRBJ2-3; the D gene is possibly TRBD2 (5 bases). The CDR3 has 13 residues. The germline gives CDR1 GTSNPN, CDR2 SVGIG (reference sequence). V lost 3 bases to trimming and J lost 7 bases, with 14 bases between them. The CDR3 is CAWRGQLGNTQYF. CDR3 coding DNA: TGTGCCTGGAGGGGCCAACTAGGAAATACGCAGTATTTT.

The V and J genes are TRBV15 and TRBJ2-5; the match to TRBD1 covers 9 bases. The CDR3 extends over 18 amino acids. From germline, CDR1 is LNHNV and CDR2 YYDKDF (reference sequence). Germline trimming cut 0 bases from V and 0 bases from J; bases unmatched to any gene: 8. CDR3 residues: CATSRDLRDRVNQETQYF. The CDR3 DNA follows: TGTGCCACCAGCAGAGATCTTAGGGACAGGGTGAACCAAGAGACCCAGTACTTC.

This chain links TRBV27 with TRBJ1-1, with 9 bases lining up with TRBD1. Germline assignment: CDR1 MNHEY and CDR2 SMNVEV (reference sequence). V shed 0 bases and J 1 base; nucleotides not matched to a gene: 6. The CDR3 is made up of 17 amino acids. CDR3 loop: CASSLSFGTGPNTEAFF. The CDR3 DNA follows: TGTGCCAGCAGTTTATCCTTCGGGACAGGGCCGAACACTGAAGCTTTCTTT.

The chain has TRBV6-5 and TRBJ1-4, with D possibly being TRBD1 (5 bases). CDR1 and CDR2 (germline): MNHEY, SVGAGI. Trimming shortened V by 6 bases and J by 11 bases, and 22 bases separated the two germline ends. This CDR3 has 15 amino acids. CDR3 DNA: TGTGCCAGCAGCCTCGACAGTTCCGGTGGGAGGAAACTGTTTTTT. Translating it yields CASSLDSSGGRKLFF.

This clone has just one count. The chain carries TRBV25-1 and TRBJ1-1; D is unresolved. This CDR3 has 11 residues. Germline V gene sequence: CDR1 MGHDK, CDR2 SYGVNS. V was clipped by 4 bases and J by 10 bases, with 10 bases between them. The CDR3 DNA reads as TGTGCCAGCAGTGGGCATACCGCAGCTTTCTTT. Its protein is CASSGHTAAFF.

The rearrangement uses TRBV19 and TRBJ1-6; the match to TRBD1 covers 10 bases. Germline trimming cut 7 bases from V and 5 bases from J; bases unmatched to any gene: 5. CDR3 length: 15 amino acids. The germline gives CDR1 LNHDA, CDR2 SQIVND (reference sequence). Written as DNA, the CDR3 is TGTGCCAGTAAGGCGACAGGGGGCCATAATTCACCCCTCCACTTT. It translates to CASKATGGHNSPLHF.

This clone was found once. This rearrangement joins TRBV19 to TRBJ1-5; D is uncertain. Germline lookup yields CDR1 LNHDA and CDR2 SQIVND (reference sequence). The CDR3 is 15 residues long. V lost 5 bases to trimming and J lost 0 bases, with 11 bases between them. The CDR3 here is CASSLKLSSNQPQHF. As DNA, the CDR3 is TGTGCCAGTAGTTTAAAGCTGAGTAGCAATCAGCCCCAGCATTTT. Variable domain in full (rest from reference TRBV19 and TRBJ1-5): DGGITQSPKYLFRKEGQNVTLSCEQNLNHDAMYWYRQDPGQGLRLIYYSQIVNDFQKGDIAEGYSVSREKKESFPLTVTSAQKNPTAFYLCASSLKLSSNQPQHFGDGTRLSIL.

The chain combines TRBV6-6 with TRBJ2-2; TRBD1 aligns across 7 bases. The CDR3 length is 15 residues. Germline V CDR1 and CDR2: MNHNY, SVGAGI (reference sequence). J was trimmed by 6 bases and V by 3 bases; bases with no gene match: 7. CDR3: CASSYLTTGSGELFF. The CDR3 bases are TGTGCCAGCAGTTATTTGACGACAGGGTCCGGGGAGCTGTTTTTT.

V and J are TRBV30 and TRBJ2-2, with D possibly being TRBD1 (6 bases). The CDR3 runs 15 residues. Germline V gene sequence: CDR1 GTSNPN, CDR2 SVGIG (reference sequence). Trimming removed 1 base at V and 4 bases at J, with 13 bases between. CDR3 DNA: TGTGCCTGGAGTGCAGAGGGACATCTCACCGGGGAGCTGTTTTTT. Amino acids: CAWSAEGHLTGELFF. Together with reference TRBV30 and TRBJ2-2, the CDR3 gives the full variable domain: SQTIHQWPATLVQPVGSPLSLECTVEGTSNPNLYWYRQAAGRGLQLLFYSVGIGQISSEVPQNLSASRPQDRQFILSSKKLLLSDSGFYLCAWSAEGHLTGELFFGEGSRLTVL.